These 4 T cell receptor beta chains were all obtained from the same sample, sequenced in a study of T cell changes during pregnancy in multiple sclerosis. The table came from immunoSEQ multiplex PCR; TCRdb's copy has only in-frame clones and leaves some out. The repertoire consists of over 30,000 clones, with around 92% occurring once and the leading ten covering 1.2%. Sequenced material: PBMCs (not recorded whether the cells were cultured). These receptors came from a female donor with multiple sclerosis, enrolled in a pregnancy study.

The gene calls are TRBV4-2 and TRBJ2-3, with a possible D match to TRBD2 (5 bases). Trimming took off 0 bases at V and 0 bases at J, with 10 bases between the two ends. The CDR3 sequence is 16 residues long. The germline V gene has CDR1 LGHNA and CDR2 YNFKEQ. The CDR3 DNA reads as TGTGCCAGCAGCCAAGATATCGCGGGTAGCACAGATACGCAGTATTTT. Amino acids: CASSQDIAGSTDTQYF.

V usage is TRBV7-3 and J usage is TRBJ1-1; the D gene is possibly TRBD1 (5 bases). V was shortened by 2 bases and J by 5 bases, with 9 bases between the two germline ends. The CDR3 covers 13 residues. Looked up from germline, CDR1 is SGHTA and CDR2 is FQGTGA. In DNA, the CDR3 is TGTGCCAGCAGCTTAGGGGGAACGACTGAAGCTTTCTTT. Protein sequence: CASSLGGTTEAFF. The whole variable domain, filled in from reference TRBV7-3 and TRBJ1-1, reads GAGVSQTPSNKVTEKGKYVELRCDPISGHTALYWYRQSLGQGPEFLIYFQGTGAADDSGLPNDRFFAVRPEGSVSTLKIQRTERGDSAVYLCASSLGGTTEAFFGQGTRLTVV.

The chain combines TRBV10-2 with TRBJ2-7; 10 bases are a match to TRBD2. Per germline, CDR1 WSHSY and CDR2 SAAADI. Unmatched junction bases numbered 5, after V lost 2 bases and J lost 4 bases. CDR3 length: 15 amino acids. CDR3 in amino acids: CASSEPSGRLYEQYF. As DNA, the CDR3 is TGCGCCAGCAGTGAGCCTAGCGGGAGACTGTACGAGCAGTACTTC.

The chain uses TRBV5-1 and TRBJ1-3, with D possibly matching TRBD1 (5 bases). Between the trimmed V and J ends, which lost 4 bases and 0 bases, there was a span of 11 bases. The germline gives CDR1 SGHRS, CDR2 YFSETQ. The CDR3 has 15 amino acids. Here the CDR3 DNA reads TGCGCCAGCAGCGCCGACAGCATCTCTGGAAACACCATATATTTT. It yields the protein CASSADSISGNTIYF. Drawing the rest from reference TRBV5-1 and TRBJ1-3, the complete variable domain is KAGVTQTPRYLIKTRGQQVTLSCSPISGHRSVSWYQQTPGQGLQFLFEYFSETQRNKGNFPGRFSGRQFSNSRSEMNVSTLELGDSALYLCASSADSISGNTIYFGEGSWLTVV.